One TCR beta chain is described in this entry. This record comes from a study of blood T cell repertoires in COVID-19. The overall study: Sources were T cells, B-cell-depleted T cells, or PBMCs; the material itself was cDNA or gDNA.

Per the authors' pipeline: Reference gene primers were amplified, and this amplification served to estimate nucleated cell counts. Profiling relied on immunoSEQ multiplex PCR, and the TCRdb table lists in-frame clones only, not all of them. V and J calls and clone size are those listed in that table; D and trimming were worked out from the DNA. The sample comprises more than 90,000 clones, 85% of which are singletons, and about 1.8% rests with the top ten. CDR3 length: 16 residues. CDR1 and CDR2 (germline): LNHNV, YYDKDF (reference sequence). Trimming left V 1 base short and J 7 bases short, with 16 bases between.

The TCR comes from a woman in her 70s with active or convalescent COVID-19. The rearrangement uses TRBV15 and TRBJ2-2; D unclear. The sequencing input was peripheral blood. CDR3 residues: CATSRAGQSYLGELFF. CDR3 nucleotides: TGTGCCACCAGCAGAGCTGGGCAGAGCTACCTCGGGGAGCTGTTTTTT.